These T cell receptor beta chains were read from a single sample in a study of OX40 agonist ivuxolimab in advanced cancers. Sequenced by immunoSEQ multiplex PCR; TCRdb stores in-frame clones only, minus some. The sample holds tens of thousands of clones, 91% seen once. This sample comprised CD4+ or CD8+ T cells sorted from blood, obtained in a trial of the OX40 agonist ivuxolimab. These receptors all come from an adult with an advanced solid tumor such as melanoma, head and neck, liver or kidney cancer. Both conserved end residues are part of each CDR3. D genes are given only for firm matches. Size is stated for part of the rows, as once, few or many counts, or as a class when the clone is expanded.

v_call: TRBV7-9
d_call: TRBD1
clone_size: .
j_call: TRBJ2-3
cdr3_aa: CASSWTGEEAWTQYF
cdr3_nt: TGTGCCAGCAGCTGGACAGGGGAGGAGGCTTGGACGCAGTATTTT

v_call: TRBV7-6
d_call: TRBD1
clone_size: .
j_call: TRBJ1-2
cdr3_aa: CASSLGTGDGGYTF
cdr3_nt: TGTGCCAGCAGCTTAGGGACAGGAGACGGTGGCTACACCTTC

v_call: TRBV29-1
d_call: .
clone_size: .
j_call: TRBJ1-1
cdr3_aa: CSVWTGTTEAFF
cdr3_nt: TGCAGCGTTTGGACGGGAACTACTGAAGCTTTCTTT

v_call: TRBV5-5
d_call: TRBD1
clone_size: .
j_call: TRBJ1-1
cdr3_aa: CASSWTGGPNTEAFF
cdr3_nt: TGTGCCAGCAGCTGGACAGGGGGCCCGAACACTGAAGCTTTCTTT

v_call: TRBV9
d_call: .
clone_size: .
j_call: TRBJ2-3
cdr3_aa: CASSSGTIRTDTQYF
cdr3_nt: TGTGCCAGCAGCAGCGGGACAATAAGGACAGATACGCAGTATTTT

v_call: TRBV9
d_call: TRBD1
clone_size: .
j_call: TRBJ1-5
cdr3_aa: CASSVEGQGNQPQHF
cdr3_nt: TGTGCCAGCAGCGTAGAGGGACAGGGCAATCAGCCCCAGCATTTT

v_call: TRBV9
d_call: TRBD1
clone_size: .
j_call: TRBJ1-1
cdr3_aa: CASSPTGRTEAFF
cdr3_nt: TGTGCCAGCAGCCCGACAGGGCGCACTGAAGCTTTCTTT

v_call: TRBV6-5
d_call: .
clone_size: few
j_call: TRBJ2-5
cdr3_aa: CASRDSRATQYF
cdr3_nt: TGTGCCAGCAGGGACAGTCGTGCGACCCAGTACTTC

v_call: TRBV7-9
d_call: TRBD2
clone_size: .
j_call: TRBJ2-2
cdr3_aa: CASSSPRLAGVDTGELFF
cdr3_nt: TGTGCCAGCAGCTCGCCCCGACTAGCGGGAGTTGACACCGGGGAGCTGTTTTTT

v_call: TRBV13
d_call: .
clone_size: .
j_call: TRBJ1-6
cdr3_aa: CASSLGRIYNSPLHF
cdr3_nt: TGTGCCAGCAGCTTAGGACGGATTTATAATTCACCCCTCCACTTT

v_call: TRBV10-3
d_call: .
clone_size: .
j_call: TRBJ2-7
cdr3_aa: CAISESRDIAPYEQYF
cdr3_nt: TGTGCCATCAGTGAGTCGAGGGACATAGCACCCTACGAGCAGTACTTC

v_call: TRBV27
d_call: .
clone_size: .
j_call: TRBJ2-7
cdr3_aa: CASSFLQESSYEQYF
cdr3_nt: TGTGCCAGCAGTTTTTTGCAGGAGAGCTCCTACGAGCAGTACTTC

v_call: TRBV7-8
d_call: .
clone_size: .
j_call: TRBJ1-4
cdr3_aa: CASSLGRRNEKLFF
cdr3_nt: TGTGCCAGCAGCTTGGGACGGAGGAATGAAAAACTGTTTTTT

v_call: TRBV7-9
d_call: .
clone_size: .
j_call: TRBJ2-3
cdr3_aa: CASSTTGDTDTQYF
cdr3_nt: TGTGCCAGCAGCACCACAGGAGACACAGATACGCAGTATTTT

v_call: TRBV7-8
d_call: TRBD2
clone_size: .
j_call: TRBJ2-7
cdr3_aa: CASHPLGLAGVYEQYF
cdr3_nt: TGTGCCAGCCATCCCTTAGGACTAGCGGGAGTATACGAGCAGTACTTC

v_call: TRBV5-1
d_call: .
clone_size: .
j_call: TRBJ2-3
cdr3_aa: CASSGQPDTQYF
cdr3_nt: TGCGCCAGCAGCGGACAACCGGATACGCAGTATTTT

v_call: TRBV28
d_call: .
clone_size: once
j_call: TRBJ1-6
cdr3_aa: CASRPHRGASPLHF
cdr3_nt: TGTGCCAGCAGGCCTCATAGGGGGGCTTCACCCCTCCACTTT

v_call: TRBV6-5
d_call: .
clone_size: .
j_call: TRBJ1-1
cdr3_aa: CASRLGANTEAFF
cdr3_nt: TGTGCCAGCAGGCTTGGGGCCAACACTGAAGCTTTCTTT

v_call: TRBV7-9
d_call: TRBD2
clone_size: .
j_call: TRBJ2-7
cdr3_aa: CASSLAGREGQYF
cdr3_nt: TGTGCCAGCAGCTTAGCTGGGAGGGAAGGGCAGTACTTC

v_call: TRBV6-4
d_call: TRBD1
clone_size: .
j_call: TRBJ1-6
cdr3_aa: CASSDQAGGIGSPLHF
cdr3_nt: TGTGCCAGCAGTGACCAGGCAGGGGGCATTGGATCACCCCTCCACTTT

v_call: TRBV10-2
d_call: .
clone_size: once
j_call: TRBJ1-5
cdr3_aa: CASRMGQNTQPQHF
cdr3_nt: TGCGCCAGCAGAATGGGGCAGAACACTCAGCCCCAGCATTTT

v_call: TRBV15
d_call: .
clone_size: .
j_call: TRBJ2-7
cdr3_aa: CATSSRRGAGEQYF
cdr3_nt: TGTGCCACCAGCAGCCGTCGGGGGGCGGGCGAGCAGTACTTC

v_call: TRBV11-2
d_call: .
clone_size: .
j_call: TRBJ1-2
cdr3_aa: CASSLDRGSYGYTF
cdr3_nt: TGTGCCAGCAGCTTAGATCGGGGATCCTATGGCTACACCTTC

v_call: TRBV19
d_call: .
clone_size: .
j_call: TRBJ1-5
cdr3_aa: CASSIFYGDNQPQHF
cdr3_nt: TGTGCCAGTAGTATTTTTTACGGAGATAATCAGCCCCAGCATTTT

v_call: TRBV28
d_call: TRBD1
clone_size: .
j_call: TRBJ1-4
cdr3_aa: CASRQTDRGFEKLFF
cdr3_nt: TGTGCCAGCAGACAGACGGACAGGGGGTTTGAAAAACTGTTTTTT

v_call: TRBV12-5
d_call: .
clone_size: .
j_call: TRBJ2-1
cdr3_aa: CASAPVMGVGNEQFF
cdr3_nt: TGTGCTAGTGCCCCGGTCATGGGGGTCGGGAATGAGCAGTTCTTC

v_call: TRBV2
d_call: TRBD2
clone_size: .
j_call: TRBJ2-3
cdr3_aa: CATRELAGGEDTQYF
cdr3_nt: TGTGCCACGCGGGAACTAGCGGGAGGTGAGGATACGCAGTATTTT

v_call: TRBV7-3
d_call: .
clone_size: .
j_call: TRBJ1-1
cdr3_aa: CASSPMAGMNTEAFF
cdr3_nt: TGTGCCAGCAGCCCAATGGCAGGGATGAACACTGAAGCTTTCTTT

v_call: TRBV11-2
d_call: .
clone_size: .
j_call: TRBJ2-7
cdr3_aa: CASSLWGFGYEQYF
cdr3_nt: TGTGCCAGCAGCTTATGGGGGTTTGGCTACGAGCAGTACTTC

v_call: TRBV9
d_call: TRBD2
clone_size: .
j_call: TRBJ2-1
cdr3_aa: CASSVGGFNEQFF
cdr3_nt: TGTGCCAGCAGCGTCGGGGGGTTCAATGAGCAGTTCTTC

v_call: TRBV5-1
d_call: TRBD2
clone_size: .
j_call: TRBJ2-5
cdr3_aa: CASRALTGTSGVETQYF
cdr3_nt: TGCGCCAGCAGAGCCTTAACCGGGACTAGCGGAGTGGAGACCCAGTACTTC

v_call: TRBV6-4
d_call: TRBD2
clone_size: .
j_call: TRBJ2-1
cdr3_aa: CASSDSSGGAYEQFF
cdr3_nt: TGTGCCAGCAGTGACTCTAGCGGGGGGGCATATGAGCAGTTCTTC

v_call: TRBV9
d_call: TRBD2
clone_size: .
j_call: TRBJ2-1
cdr3_aa: CASSSSSGRGREQFF
cdr3_nt: TGTGCCAGCAGCTCTTCTAGCGGGAGGGGACGTGAGCAGTTCTTC

v_call: TRBV27
d_call: .
clone_size: .
j_call: TRBJ2-1
cdr3_aa: CASSLYDINEQFF
cdr3_nt: TGTGCCAGCAGTTTATATGACATCAATGAGCAGTTCTTC

v_call: TRBV11-2
d_call: .
clone_size: .
j_call: TRBJ2-6
cdr3_aa: CASSFGGSGANVLTF
cdr3_nt: TGTGCCAGCAGCTTTGGGGGCTCTGGGGCCAACGTCCTGACTTTC

v_call: TRBV7-9
d_call: TRBD2
clone_size: .
j_call: TRBJ2-1
cdr3_aa: CASSSPGLADNEQFF
cdr3_nt: TGTGCCAGCAGCTCACCGGGACTAGCTGACAATGAGCAGTTCTTC

v_call: TRBV13
d_call: TRBD2
clone_size: .
j_call: TRBJ2-1
cdr3_aa: CASSAGGYYNEQFF
cdr3_nt: TGTGCCAGCAGTGCCGGGGGGTACTACAATGAGCAGTTCTTC

v_call: TRBV27
d_call: TRBD1
clone_size: .
j_call: TRBJ2-3
cdr3_aa: CASSRQGVSEDTQYF
cdr3_nt: TGTGCCAGCAGCCGGCAGGGGGTGTCGGAAGATACGCAGTATTTT

v_call: TRBV21-1
d_call: .
clone_size: .
j_call: TRBJ2-1
cdr3_aa: CASSNLAGVVNEQFF
cdr3_nt: TGTGCCAGCAGCAACCTAGCGGGAGTGGTCAATGAGCAGTTCTTC

v_call: TRBV19
d_call: .
clone_size: .
j_call: TRBJ1-2
cdr3_aa: CASSILGNYGYTF
cdr3_nt: TGTGCCAGTAGTATTCTTGGGAACTATGGCTACACCTTC

v_call: TRBV27
d_call: TRBD2
clone_size: .
j_call: TRBJ2-3
cdr3_aa: CASSLWRLAGGLADTQYF
cdr3_nt: TGTGCCAGCAGTTTATGGCGACTAGCGGGAGGATTGGCAGATACGCAGTATTTT

v_call: TRBV5-4
d_call: .
clone_size: .
j_call: TRBJ2-1
cdr3_aa: CASSISSDFSYNEQFF
cdr3_nt: TGTGCCAGCAGCATATCTAGCGATTTCTCCTACAATGAGCAGTTCTTC

v_call: TRBV6-1
d_call: TRBD1
clone_size: .
j_call: TRBJ1-1
cdr3_aa: CASSETGGRNTEAFF
cdr3_nt: TGTGCCAGCAGTGAAACAGGGGGCCGGAACACTGAAGCTTTCTTT

v_call: TRBV9
d_call: .
clone_size: .
j_call: TRBJ2-5
cdr3_aa: CASSLGGGPQETQYF
cdr3_nt: TGTGCCAGCAGCCTTGGGGGGGGGCCCCAAGAGACCCAGTACTTC